Listed here is a single T cell receptor beta chain. Its antigen is as yet unknown. This sample was included in a study of post-analysis software for immune sequencing data. Deletions cut 3 bases from V and 6 bases from J, with 10 bases between. CDR3 length equals 13 residues. From germline, CDR1 is MGHDK and CDR2 SYGVNS. The TCR beta cDNA libraries carried unique molecular identifiers. TCRdb reanalysed the PCR reads using MiXCR and keeps one entry per CDR3 protein. The repertoire holds about 460,000 distinct CDR3 sequences, with roughly 45% as singletons. Study results and limitations: With TRBV5-6, TRBV5-1 and TRBV20-1 included, about five TRBV segments were more frequent in patients than in controls. Controls' normalized Chao1 diversity significantly exceeded that of multiple sclerosis patients.

The chain joins TRBV25-1 to TRBJ2-3; D is undetermined. The clonotype was recovered from a girl aged 10 to 17 with multiple sclerosis. Sample: blood. The CDR3 nucleotides read TGTGCCAGCAGTGAGTCGACGTTGGATACGCAGTATTTT. This gives the protein CASSESTLDTQYF.